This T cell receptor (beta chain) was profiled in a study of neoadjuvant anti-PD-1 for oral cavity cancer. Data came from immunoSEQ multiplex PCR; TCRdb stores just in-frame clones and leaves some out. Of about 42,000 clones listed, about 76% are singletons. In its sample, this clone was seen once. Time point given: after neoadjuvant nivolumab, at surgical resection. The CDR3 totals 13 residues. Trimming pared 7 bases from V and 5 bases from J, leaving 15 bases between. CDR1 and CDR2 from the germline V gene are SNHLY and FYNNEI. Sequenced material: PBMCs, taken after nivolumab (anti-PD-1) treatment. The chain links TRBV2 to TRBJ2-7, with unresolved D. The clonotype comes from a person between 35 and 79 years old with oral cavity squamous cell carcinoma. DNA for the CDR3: TGTGCCAGCACCCTGATAGGGATGGACGAGCAGTACTTC. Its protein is CASTLIGMDEQYF.